A selection of T cell receptor beta chains follows, all from one sample in a study of blood T cell repertoires in COVID-19. TCRdb keeps only in-frame clones here, not all; method: immunoSEQ multiplex PCR. The sample lists about 340,000 clones; about nine tenths were seen once. Sample: peripheral blood. Receptor source: a woman between 50 and 59 years old with COVID-19, enrolled during active disease. CDR3s include the opening cysteine and the closing phenylalanine or tryptophan. The D gene is left open where the match is weak. Rows may omit the clone size; those that give it use once, few, many or a size class.

v_call: TRBV7-8
j_call: TRBJ1-5
clone_size: .
cdr3_length: 15
d_call: .
cdr3_aa: CASSHPSGNGQPQHF
cdr3_nt: TGTGCCAGCAGTCACCCGTCCGGGAACGGTCAGCCCCAGCATTTT

v_call: TRBV7-3
j_call: TRBJ2-2
clone_size: .
cdr3_length: 17
d_call: TRBD2
cdr3_aa: CASSPGLALGSTGELFF
cdr3_nt: TGTGCCAGCAGCCCGGGACTAGCTTTAGGGTCTACCGGGGAGCTGTTTTTT

v_call: TRBV7-2
j_call: TRBJ2-7
clone_size: once
cdr3_length: 15
d_call: .
cdr3_aa: CASSLAWRSSYEQYF
cdr3_nt: TGTGCCAGCAGCTTAGCGTGGCGGAGCTCCTACGAGCAGTACTTC

v_call: TRBV7-9
j_call: TRBJ2-1
clone_size: .
cdr3_length: 15
d_call: .
cdr3_aa: CASSLAPGGYNEQFF
cdr3_nt: TGTGCCAGCAGCTTAGCGCCCGGCGGGTACAATGAGCAGTTCTTC

v_call: TRBV18
j_call: TRBJ2-3
clone_size: .
cdr3_length: 15
d_call: TRBD2
cdr3_aa: CASSLGLAGRDTQYF
cdr3_nt: TGTGCCAGCTCACTTGGACTAGCGGGAAGGGATACGCAGTATTTT

v_call: TRBV7-3
j_call: TRBJ2-1
clone_size: .
cdr3_length: 15
d_call: .
cdr3_aa: CASSATGTNYNEQFF
cdr3_nt: TGTGCCAGCAGCGCAACCGGGACAAACTACAATGAGCAGTTCTTC

v_call: TRBV30
j_call: TRBJ1-1
clone_size: many
cdr3_length: 16
d_call: .
cdr3_aa: CAWSGGPTGANTEAFF
cdr3_nt: TGTGCCTGGAGTGGGGGGCCGACAGGAGCGAACACTGAAGCTTTCTTT

v_call: TRBV19
j_call: TRBJ2-1
clone_size: .
cdr3_length: 15
d_call: .
cdr3_aa: CATTWGRIGNNEQFF
cdr3_nt: TGTGCCACTACGTGGGGGAGGATTGGAAACAATGAGCAGTTCTTC

v_call: TRBV19
j_call: TRBJ1-4
clone_size: .
cdr3_length: 12
d_call: .
cdr3_aa: CASRPQGGELFF
cdr3_nt: TGTGCCAGTAGGCCTCAGGGAGGGGAACTGTTTTTT

v_call: TRBV7-9
j_call: TRBJ2-7
clone_size: .
cdr3_length: 16
d_call: .
cdr3_aa: CASSRDRTVYSYEQYF
cdr3_nt: TGTGCCAGCAGCCGAGACCGGACAGTGTATTCCTACGAGCAGTACTTC

v_call: TRBV20-1
j_call: TRBJ2-2
clone_size: .
cdr3_length: 10
d_call: .
cdr3_aa: CSARAGELFF
cdr3_nt: TGCAGTGCTAGAGCTGGGGAGCTGTTTTTT

v_call: TRBV28
j_call: TRBJ2-7
clone_size: .
cdr3_length: 13
d_call: TRBD1
cdr3_aa: CASRVQGAYEQYF
cdr3_nt: TGTGCCAGCAGGGTACAGGGGGCCTACGAGCAGTACTTC

v_call: TRBV6-5
j_call: TRBJ2-1
clone_size: .
cdr3_length: 14
d_call: .
cdr3_aa: CASKIGTGNNEQFF
cdr3_nt: TGTGCCAGCAAAATCGGGACTGGCAACAATGAGCAGTTCTTC

v_call: TRBV19
j_call: TRBJ1-2
clone_size: .
cdr3_length: 17
d_call: TRBD1
cdr3_aa: CASIESSGTGANYGYTF
cdr3_nt: TGTGCCAGTATCGAGTCCTCCGGGACAGGAGCGAACTATGGCTACACCTTC

v_call: TRBV19
j_call: TRBJ2-3
clone_size: .
cdr3_length: 13
d_call: .
cdr3_aa: CASREGNTDTQYF
cdr3_nt: TGTGCCAGTAGAGAGGGAAACACAGATACGCAGTATTTT

v_call: TRBV30
j_call: TRBJ1-1
clone_size: .
cdr3_length: 13
d_call: .
cdr3_aa: CAWRYAAPGGAFF
cdr3_nt: TGTGCCTGGAGATATGCCGCGCCGGGGGGGGCTTTCTTT

v_call: TRBV7-2
j_call: TRBJ2-7
clone_size: .
cdr3_length: 16
d_call: .
cdr3_aa: CASSLAFQGGSYEQYF
cdr3_nt: TGTGCCAGCAGCTTAGCGTTTCAAGGAGGTTCCTACGAGCAGTACTTC

v_call: TRBV4-2
j_call: TRBJ2-3
clone_size: .
cdr3_length: 13
d_call: .
cdr3_aa: CASSQDATDTQYF
cdr3_nt: TGTGCCAGCAGCCAAGATGCGACAGATACGCAGTATTTT

v_call: TRBV10-3
j_call: TRBJ2-7
clone_size: once
cdr3_length: 17
d_call: .
cdr3_aa: CAISEPTGRGSSYEQYF
cdr3_nt: TGTGCCATCAGTGAGCCCACCGGGCGGGGTAGCTCCTACGAGCAGTACTTC

v_call: TRBV7-9
j_call: TRBJ2-5
clone_size: .
cdr3_length: 16
d_call: .
cdr3_aa: CASSLSGTGYQETQYF
cdr3_nt: TGTGCCAGCAGCTTGAGTGGCACAGGGTACCAAGAGACCCAGTACTTC

v_call: TRBV19
j_call: TRBJ2-5
clone_size: .
cdr3_length: 16
d_call: .
cdr3_aa: CASSIDFPGEGETQYF
cdr3_nt: TGTGCCAGTAGTATAGATTTCCCGGGAGAGGGGGAGACCCAGTACTTC

v_call: TRBV12-3/TRBV12-4
j_call: TRBJ1-1
clone_size: .
cdr3_length: 13
d_call: TRBD1
cdr3_aa: CASSLWDRLEAFF
cdr3_nt: TGTGCCAGCAGCCTCTGGGACAGGCTCGAAGCTTTCTTT

v_call: TRBV6-5
j_call: TRBJ1-3
clone_size: .
cdr3_length: 14
d_call: TRBD1
cdr3_aa: CASSARDSGDTIYF
cdr3_nt: TGTGCCAGCAGCGCTAGGGACAGTGGCGACACCATATATTTT

v_call: TRBV6-1
j_call: TRBJ2-7
clone_size: .
cdr3_length: 22
d_call: TRBD2
cdr3_aa: CASSEALGGEVRGLEGSYEQYF
cdr3_nt: TGTGCCAGCAGTGAAGCGCTTGGGGGGGAAGTTCGAGGATTGGAGGGCTCCTACGAGCAGTACTTC

v_call: TRBV5-1
j_call: TRBJ2-7
clone_size: .
cdr3_length: 15
d_call: TRBD2
cdr3_aa: CASSLTIGEGHEQYF
cdr3_nt: TGCGCCAGCAGCTTGACGATCGGGGAGGGCCACGAGCAGTACTTC

v_call: TRBV7-3
j_call: TRBJ1-2
clone_size: .
cdr3_length: 13
d_call: .
cdr3_aa: CASSLLGARSYTF
cdr3_nt: TGTGCCAGCAGCTTATTGGGGGCGCGTAGCTACACCTTC

v_call: TRBV29-1
j_call: TRBJ1-1
clone_size: .
cdr3_length: 12
d_call: .
cdr3_aa: CSANTGGTEAFF
cdr3_nt: TGCAGCGCTAACACCGGAGGGACTGAAGCTTTCTTT

v_call: TRBV29-1
j_call: TRBJ1-1
clone_size: .
cdr3_length: 13
d_call: TRBD1
cdr3_aa: CSVPRQGNTEAFF
cdr3_nt: TGCAGCGTCCCGAGACAGGGGAACACTGAAGCTTTCTTT